The clone carrying this TCR beta chain has only a few counts. Sequencing used immunoSEQ multiplex PCR; TCRdb keeps in-frame clones, though not all of them. This table has 10,000 to 15,000 clones, about 33% appearing once. The sample comes from a study of radiation and T cells in renal cell carcinoma. Treatment indicated: 15 Gy SBRT to primary tumor, nephrectomy 4 weeks later. Nephrectomy followed 15 Gy stereotactic body radiation by 4 weeks. V trimming: 5 bases; J trimming: 3 bases; junction bases outside the gene matches: 4. Germline-derived CDR1 and CDR2 are ENHRY and SYGVKD. This CDR3 contains 14 residues.

The J gene is TRBJ2-1, the V gene TRBV10-3, with 7 bases matching TRBD1. The material sequenced was tumor tissue, taken from a patient whose treatment included radiotherapy and nephrectomy. The receptor was isolated from a man aged 55-75 years with renal cell carcinoma. CDR3 coding DNA: TGTGCCATCAGTCCTAGGGACAGCTACAATGAGCAGTTCTTC. Translation gives CAISPRDSYNEQFF.